This T cell receptor (beta chain) was retrieved from a study of blood T cell repertoires in COVID-19 (TCRdb year 2020). About the study as a whole: Samples covering the acute and convalescent phases of COVID-19 were provided by collaborators in the United States, Italy and Spain. The prospective study material was composed of cDNA or gDNA derived from T cells, B-cell-depleted T cells, or PBMCs. Nearly every sample came with metadata listing a de-identified subject ID, COVID-19 status, age in years and sex. The samples were drawn from two sources: the first 160 participants of the ongoing ImmuneRACE study, and 1,200 or so subjects contributed by 6 global collaborators. Where available, HLA class I and class II types were obtained from metadata supplied by the sample provider rather than from assay-based typing. The dataset comprised deeply sampled blood TCRbeta repertoires from subjects exposed to, actively infected with, or recovered from COVID-19. The repertoires were released in a freely available public database intended as a resource for research on the immune response to SARS-CoV-2. What the work shows at the level of the full study, not this receptor alone: The quantity of clinical and demographic metadata differed by source and by participant and was supplied without curation.

The immunoSEQ Assay, a bias-controlled multiplex PCR, was used to amplify TCRbeta CDR3 regions from genomic DNA. In the source study's methods: The number of nucleated cells in each sample was estimated by amplification of reference gene primers within the assay. To quantify the absolute abundance of each unique TCRbeta CDR3 rearrangement, sequence reads were collapsed and filtered. For each sample, productive Simpson clonality was calculated as the square root of Simpson's diversity index across productive rearrangements. Drawn from immuneACCESS, this table holds only the in-frame rearrangements with V and J called that TCRdb kept. Clones are partly lost; checked studies trace under half to an unresolved V gene and leave the rest unexplained. V and J calls and clone size follow that table, whereas D and trimming were derived from the DNA. The sample table holds a few hundred thousand clones, of which 75% to 85% were seen once. 1.4% of the sample comes from the top ten.

A second Seattle source provided samples from volunteer blood donors who had recovered from COVID-19. Whole blood was collected in K2EDTA tubes by collaborating institutions according to the institutions' own protocols. Collaborator samples were shipped for TCRbeta analysis as frozen whole blood, isolated PBMCs, or DNA extracted from either sample type. This clone was seen just once. The antigen this receptor binds is unknown. The input lacks base qualities; no much larger clone sits a single base away. This receptor was taken from a woman between 40 and 55 years old who had recovered from COVID-19. The sample comprised peripheral blood.

The CDR3 has the sequence CAISESTRVDGYTF. The DNA sequence follows: TGTGCCATCAGTGAGTCGACTCGAGTGGATGGCTACACCTTC. The rearranged segments are TRBV10-3 and TRBJ1-2, with no D gene named confidently. The germline V gene sets CDR1 to ENHRY and CDR2 to SYGVKD. Trimming removed 0 bases from V and 6 bases from J, leaving 11 bases between the germline ends. Inclusive of the bounding cysteine and phenylalanine, the CDR3 is 14 residues long. The CDR3 DNA has 42 bases and is translated from base 1.